What follows is one TCR beta chain and its context. Its cognate antigen is unknown. The data are from a study of beta chain features in type 1 diabetes. Study-level points and caveats: Among all four CD4+ subsets, Type 1 diabetes patients had TCRB CDR3s that were moderately but significantly shorter.

Expressed TCRB transcripts were sequenced because the entire RNA isolate underwent reverse transcription. Sequencing was performed with immunoSEQ multiplex PCR; in TCRdb, only in-frame clones are kept and a portion is missing. The sample has fewer than 300,000 clones; around 21% are singletons. Germline V CDR1 and CDR2: SGHNT, YYREEE (reference sequence). The V and J ends lost 0 bases and 1 base respectively, with 7 bases between them. The CDR3 has 14 amino acids. This receptor was identified in a middle-aged woman with type 1 diabetes. This chain connects TRBV5-4 to TRBJ1-1, with D unresolved. The sequenced sample consisted of naive CD4+ T cells from blood. The CDR3 sequence: CASSLGQANTEAFF. The CDR3 region has the DNA TGTGCCAGCAGCTTGGGGCAGGCGAACACTGAAGCTTTCTTT.